The 20 T cell receptor beta chains given below trace back to one sample, sequenced in a study of T cells after yellow fever vaccination. One entry per CDR3 protein, called by TCRdb with MiXCR from the 5' RACE reads. The sample holds 500,000 to 650,000 distinct CDR3 sequences, around a sixth seen once. Specimen: PBMCs, collected 4 to 6 days after the first yellow fever vaccination. The origin of the receptors is a man younger than 35 who received the YFV17D yellow fever vaccine.

The rearrangement uses TRBV20-1 and TRBJ2-7; a possible D gene is TRBD2 (5 bases). V was pared by 3 bases and J by 3 bases, with 15 bases between. The CDR3 totals 14 residues. Looked up from germline, CDR1 is DFQATT and CDR2 is SNEGSKA (reference sequence). CDR3 loop: CSASVISGDYEQYF. The CDR3 DNA is TGCAGTGCTAGCGTAATATCCGGGGACTACGAGCAGTACTTC.

This clonotype was counted between two and nine times. The chain recombines TRBV9 with TRBJ2-1; 9 bases map to TRBD1. Trimming at V came to 2 bases and at J to 8 bases, leaving 11 bases not matched to a gene. The CDR3 length is 16 residues. Germline-derived CDR1 and CDR2 are SGDLS and YYNGEE. Here the CDR3 reads CASSVGTGTLVDEQFF. In DNA, the CDR3 is TGTGCCAGCAGCGTTGGGACAGGGACTTTGGTCGATGAGCAGTTCTTC.

In its sample, this clonotype was seen a few times. The rearrangement joins TRBV7-8 to TRBJ2-7; TRBD1 agrees at 8 bases. Germline lookup yields CDR1 SGHVS and CDR2 FQNEAQ. This CDR3 region has 14 residues. J gave up 6 bases and V 5 bases, and 9 bases lay outside the gene matches. The CDR3 loop is CASSPQDRGGEQYV. The CDR3 DNA is TGTGCCAGCAGCCCTCAAGACAGGGGCGGCGAGCAGTACGTC.

The V and J genes are TRBV2 and TRBJ1-3, with TRBD1 as a possible D gene (5 bases). Germline assignment: CDR1 SNHLY and CDR2 FYNNEI. The CDR3 covers 13 residues. Trimming took off 7 bases at V and 8 bases at J, with 15 bases between the two ends. Here the CDR3 DNA reads TGTGCCAGCACCCCGAGTTGGGGGGACACCATATATTTT. Translated, it gives CASTPSWGDTIYF.

The rearrangement links TRBV7-9 to TRBJ2-4; maybe TRBD2 (5 bases). Germline V gene sequence: CDR1 SEHNR, CDR2 FQNEAQ (reference sequence). V was shortened by 5 bases and J by 6 bases, with 14 bases between the two germline ends. The CDR3 is 14 residues long. The CDR3 is CASSPGVAVNIQYF. CDR3 bases: TGTGCCAGCAGCCCCGGGGTGGCTGTAAACATTCAGTACTTC.

The chain carries TRBV4-1 and TRBJ2-3, with 10 positions matching TRBD1. V lost 0 bases and J lost 2; bases outside the gene matches: 14. This CDR3 has 20 residues. Germline V gene lookup returns CDR1 MGHRA and CDR2 YSYEKL. The CDR3 coding sequence is TGCGCCAGCAGCCAAGAGATTCGGCTTCTGGGGACAGGGGACACAGATACGCAGTATTTT. Protein sequence: CASSQEIRLLGTGDTDTQYF.

The rearrangement joins TRBV4-1 to TRBJ1-3; D ambiguous. Germline CDR1 MGHRA, CDR2 YSYEKL. The CDR3 contains 16 residues. Between the trimmed V and J ends, which lost 4 bases and 0 bases, there was a span of 13 bases. As DNA, the CDR3 is TGCGCCAGCAGCCGAACCGCGAGAGACTCTGGAAACACCATATATTTT. Its protein is CASSRTARDSGNTIYF.

The genes are TRBV4-2 and TRBJ1-6; D is possibly TRBD1 (6 bases). The CDR3 runs to 14 residues. CDR1 is LGHNA, CDR2 YNFKEQ, per germline. Trimming stripped 0 bases from V and 10 bases from J, with 10 bases between. The CDR3 protein is CASSQDSGGSPLHF. In nucleotides, the CDR3 is TGTGCCAGCAGCCAAGACAGCGGGGGCTCACCCCTCCACTTT.

The chain is built from TRBV7-9 and TRBJ2-7, with TRBD1 identical over 7 bases. The CDR3 is made up of 14 amino acids. The germline CDR1 and CDR2 sequences are SEHNR and FQNEAQ (reference sequence). Trimming cost V 7 bases and J 2 bases; bases outside gene matches: 8. The CDR3, as DNA: TGTGCCAGCAACGGAGGCGGACAGGCCTACGAGCAGTACGTC. It is translated as CASNGGGQAYEQYV.

This clonotype has a handful of counts. The V and J genes are TRBV12-3 or TRBV12-4 and TRBJ1-2; 7 nucleotides align to TRBD1. The CDR3 runs 14 residues. Trimming cost V 6 bases and J 7 bases; bases outside gene matches: 11. The CDR3 loop is CASSWDSGTVGYTF. CDR3 bases: TGTGCCAGCAGCTGGGACTCCGGGACAGTTGGCTACACCTTC.

The V gene is TRBV5-1, the J gene TRBJ1-2; 7 bases align to TRBD1. CDR1 is SGHRS and CDR2 is YFSETQ in the germline V gene. With 4 bases clipped from V and 7 bases from J, the junction kept 13 bases outside the gene matches. The CDR3 runs 15 residues. CDR3 sequence reads: CASSRGEPGGSGYTF. In DNA, the CDR3 is TGCGCCAGCAGCCGGGGGGAACCAGGGGGGTCTGGCTACACCTTC.

The chain is built from TRBV7-2 and TRBJ2-7; D gene ambiguous. Trimming removed 5 bases at V and 4 bases at J, with 9 bases between. Germline lookup yields CDR1 SGHTA and CDR2 FQGNSA. This CDR3 has 12 amino acids. The DNA of the CDR3 is TGTGCCAGCAGCCAGCTCGAGTACGAGCAGTACTTC. Residues: CASSQLEYEQYF.

This clonotype has more than one count but fewer than ten. This sequence joins TRBV27 and TRBJ2-2; the match to TRBD1 covers 11 bases. CDR1 and CDR2 from the germline V gene are MNHEY and SMNVEV (reference sequence). Unmatched junction bases numbered 6, after V lost 4 bases and J lost 8 bases. The CDR3 is 15 residues long. DNA of the CDR3: TGTGCCAGCAGTTACGGACAGGGGGCCAGGGGGGAGCTGTTTTTT. Amino acids: CASSYGQGARGELFF.

This clonotype was seen ten or more times. This chain connects TRBV3-1 to TRBJ1-2; unclear D gene. CDR3 length: 14 residues. With 3 bases removed from V and 7 bases from J, the gap between germline ends came to 15 bases. Germline V CDR1 and CDR2: LGHDT, YNNKEL (reference sequence). CDR3 sequence reads: CASSHSWDDVGYTF. In DNA, the CDR3 is TGTGCCAGCAGCCATTCCTGGGATGACGTTGGCTACACCTTC.

This clonotype is a singleton in its sample. The rearrangement joins TRBV5-1 to TRBJ1-2; D gene ambiguous. The length of the CDR3 is 14 residues. CDR1 and CDR2 (germline): SGHRS, YFSETQ. V was shortened by 4 bases and J by 4 bases, with 14 bases between the two germline ends. In DNA, the CDR3 is TGCGCCAGCAGCGTCGAAGTACCATCCTATGGCTACACCTTC. Translating it yields CASSVEVPSYGYTF. Using reference TRBV5-1 and TRBJ1-2 for the parts outside the CDR3, the full variable domain is KAGVTQTPRYLIKTRGQQVTLSCSPISGHRSVSWYQQTPGQGLQFLFEYFSETQRNKGNFPGRFSGRQFSNSRSEMNVSTLELGDSALYLCASSVEVPSYGYTFGSGTRLTVV.

This clonotype was observed a few times. V usage is TRBV7-9 and J usage is TRBJ1-3, with 7 bases matching TRBD1. This CDR3 has 14 residues. V lost 4 bases, J lost 7 bases, and 7 bases stayed unmatched. The germline gives CDR1 SEHNR, CDR2 FQNEAQ (reference sequence). The CDR3 region is CASSSTGSPNTIYF. In DNA, the CDR3 is TGTGCCAGCAGCTCGACAGGGTCCCCGAACACCATATATTTT.

The gene calls are TRBV5-8 and TRBJ2-7, with a possible D match to TRBD1 (5 bases). Germline V lookup: CDR1 SGHTS, CDR2 YDEGEE. The ends were cut back, 4 bases at V and 6 bases at J, with 14 bases in the middle. CDR3 length: 13 residues. CDR3 in amino acids: CASSPGLLCEQYF. The CDR3 nucleotides read TGTGCCAGCAGCCCAGGGCTCCTCTGCGAGCAGTACTTC.

The chain employs TRBV5-6 and TRBJ2-7; maybe TRBD2 (6 bases). This CDR3 has 14 amino acids. Trimming stripped 2 bases from V and 6 bases from J, with 15 bases between. Germline V gives CDR1 SGHDT, CDR2 YYEEEE. The DNA of the CDR3 is TGTGCCAGCAGCTTCCGGGAGACTTTCGGCGAGCAGTACTTC. This sequence encodes CASSFRETFGEQYF.

The sample holds a few counts of this clonotype. J is TRBJ1-5 and V is TRBV27, with a possible D match to TRBD1 (6 bases). V was trimmed by 5 bases and J by 1 base, leaving 9 bases between them. The germline gives CDR1 MNHEY, CDR2 SMNVEV (reference sequence). The CDR3 sequence is 14 residues long. The CDR3 is CASSHQGSNQPQHF. The CDR3 DNA reads TGTGCCAGCAGTCATCAGGGGAGCAATCAGCCCCAGCATTTT.

The chain joins TRBV5-1 to TRBJ2-7, with D possibly called TRBD1 or TRBD2 (6 bases each). This CDR3 comprises 17 residues. CDR1 and CDR2 from the germline V gene are SGHRS and YFSETQ. V lost 5 bases to trimming and J lost 4 bases, with 25 bases between them. This chain's CDR3 is CASSFQARGGIPYEQYF. For the CDR3, the DNA is TGCGCCAGCAGTTTCCAGGCGAGAGGGGGGATTCCATACGAGCAGTACTTC.